The 16 T cell receptor beta chains given below trace back to one sample, sequenced in a study of a mutant IDH1 vaccine in newly diagnosed glioma. Measured with immunoSEQ multiplex PCR; TCRdb has only the in-frame clones, and not every one. The sample includes tens of thousands of clones, around 80% seen only once; the top ten take 6.5% to 9.5%. Antigen specificity for these receptors is unknown. Sample time point: week 23, last vaccination. Vaccination comprised doses that each held 300 ug of mutant IDH1 20-mer peptide, plus topical imiquimod. Specimen: PBMCs, collected from a glioma patient whose treatment included an IDH1 peptide vaccine. The receptors shown here come from a woman aged 40 to 50 with glioma. Some clones in this sample may be carry-over from other donors' samples.

The V call is TRBV7-8, the J call TRBJ1-5; unclear D gene. Germline V gives CDR1 SGHVS, CDR2 FQNEAQ. The CDR3 length is 13 residues. Deletions cut 2 bases from V and 5 bases from J, with 7 bases between. The CDR3 reads CASSLPPHQPQHF. The CDR3 nucleotides read TGTGCCAGCAGCTTACCGCCACATCAGCCCCAGCATTTT.

The chain joins TRBV6-5 to TRBJ1-1; D uncertain. V lost 2 bases and J lost 0, with 10 bases in between. Germline loops: CDR1 MNHEY, CDR2 SVGAGI. This CDR3 contains 15 residues. DNA for the CDR3: TGTGCCAGCAGTTACGAACCGACGGTGAACACTGAAGCTTTCTTT. Amino acids: CASSYEPTVNTEAFF.

This chain uses TRBV10-3 with TRBJ1-2; maybe TRBD1 (5 bases). V was shortened by 2 bases and J by 8 bases, with 12 bases between the two germline ends. The germline V gene has CDR1 ENHRY and CDR2 SYGVKD. The CDR3 has 13 residues. The CDR3: CAISEALGGGYTF. Written as DNA, the CDR3 is TGTGCCATCAGTGAGGCTTTGGGGGGGGGCTACACCTTC.

The V call is TRBV29-1, the J call TRBJ2-5; weak D call: TRBD1 (6 bases). This CDR3 has 12 residues. The germline V and J ends were trimmed by 7 bases and 2 bases, with 11 bases remaining between them. Germline CDR1 reads SQVTM; CDR2 reads ANQGSEA. In DNA form, the CDR3 reads TGCAGCGCATTACAGGGACAAGAGACCCAGTACTTC. It is translated as CSALQGQETQYF.

The chain links TRBV12-5 to TRBJ1-6, with TRBD1 matching over 10 bases. The CDR3 loop spans 20 amino acids. Germline V gives CDR1 LGHNT, CDR2 FRNRAP. The junction had 8 bases not matched to a gene; V was cut back by 0 bases and J by 0 bases. CDR3: CASGLVSTGGLDSYNSPLHF. CDR3 sequence (DNA): TGTGCTAGTGGTTTGGTATCGACAGGGGGCCTTGACTCCTATAATTCACCCCTCCACTTT.

This clone was seen a few times. The chain recombines TRBV15 with TRBJ1-5; unclear D gene. Germline values: CDR1 LNHNV, CDR2 YYDKDF (reference sequence). The CDR3 sequence is 16 residues long. Trimming shortened V by 0 bases and J by 2 bases, and 11 bases separated the two germline ends. CDR3 sequence reads: CATSRDLGGGNQPQHF. The CDR3 bases are TGTGCCACCAGCAGAGATTTGGGCGGGGGCAATCAGCCCCAGCATTTT.

The chain has TRBV27 and TRBJ1-1; 8 bases line up with TRBD1. V lost 3 bases to trimming and J lost 1 base; unmatched junction nucleotides: 1. CDR3 length: 14 residues. Germline assignment: CDR1 MNHEY and CDR2 SMNVEV (reference sequence). The CDR3 protein is CASSFTGGNTEAFF. The CDR3 bases are TGTGCCAGCAGTTTTACAGGGGGGAACACTGAAGCTTTCTTT.

The rearrangement uses TRBV7-2 and TRBJ1-1, with D tentatively TRBD1 (6 bases). Trimming took off 5 bases at V and 3 bases at J, with 13 bases between the two ends. CDR1 is SGHTA, CDR2 FQGNSA, per germline. CDR3 size: 14 residues. CDR3 protein: CASSTAGGDTEAFF. CDR3 sequence (DNA): TGTGCCAGCAGCACCGCGGGGGGCGACACTGAAGCTTTCTTT.

The chain combines TRBV5-1 with TRBJ2-7, with no clear D. This CDR3 is built from 13 residues. Germline values: CDR1 SGHRS, CDR2 YFSETQ. Trimming cost V 2 bases and J 3 bases, with 9 bases left between them. DNA for the CDR3: TGCGCCAGCAGCTTTGGGCTTCACTACGAGCAGTACTTC. It is translated as CASSFGLHYEQYF.

The chain joins TRBV25-1 to TRBJ1-1, with 7 bases lining up with TRBD1. The CDR3 covers 14 residues. Per the germline V gene, CDR1 is MGHDK and CDR2 is SYGVNS. The junction had 8 bases not matched to a gene; V was cut back by 6 bases and J by 4 bases. The chain's CDR3 is CASRFTGVRTEAFF. The CDR3 bases are TGTGCCAGCAGATTCACAGGGGTTCGCACTGAAGCTTTCTTT.

Regarding this clone: This same CDR3 is encoded by further DNA sequences in the sample. The J gene is TRBJ2-2, the V gene TRBV7-9, with D unresolved. CDR1 and CDR2 from the germline V gene are SEHNR and FQNEAQ (reference sequence). V lost 1 base and J 1 base, leaving 4 bases between the germline ends. The length of the CDR3 is 14 residues. The CDR3 here is CASSLGQNTGELFF. In nucleotides, the CDR3 is TGTGCCAGCAGCTTAGGGCAGAACACCGGGGAGCTGTTTTTT.

The V call is TRBV5-1, the J call TRBJ1-2; 7 bases line up with TRBD1. This CDR3 is 19 amino acids long. V trimming: 3 bases; J trimming: 1 base; junction bases outside the gene matches: 18. The germline gives CDR1 SGHRS, CDR2 YFSETQ. Here the CDR3 DNA reads TGCGCCAGCAGCTCCCCCAAGTCGGTGAACAGGGGACTTAACTATGGCTACACCTTC. It translates to CASSSPKSVNRGLNYGYTF.

V usage is TRBV5-4 and J usage is TRBJ1-2, with no clear D. Germline CDR1 and CDR2: SGHNT and YYREEE (reference sequence). The CDR3 sequence is 14 residues long. Between the trimmed V and J ends, which lost 4 bases and 4 bases, there was a span of 14 bases. The CDR3, as DNA: TGTGCCAGCAGCACACCGGAGAAGTTCTATGGCTACACCTTC. The encoded protein is CASSTPEKFYGYTF.

The chain has TRBV4-3 and TRBJ2-2, with 10 bases aligning to TRBD1. After removal of 2 bases from V and 5 bases from J, the junction contained 8 bases not matched to a gene. The CDR3 runs to 17 residues. Germline CDR1 and CDR2: LGHNA and YSLEER. CDR3 sequence reads: CASSQTFRDRGTGELFF. The CDR3 DNA reads TGCGCCAGCAGCCAAACATTCCGGGACAGGGGTACCGGGGAGCTGTTTTTT.

The CDR3 nucleotides are TGTGCCAGCAGCGTATATCGGGGAGGCAATGGAAACACCATATATTTT. It specifies CASSVYRGGNGNTIYF. This sequence joins TRBV9 and TRBJ1-3; no clear D. The germline CDR1 and CDR2 sequences are SGDLS and YYNGEE. V was pared by 1 base and J by 3 bases, with 14 bases between. The CDR3 spans 16 residues.

This chain links TRBV5-8 with TRBJ1-2, with 10 bases matching TRBD1. Germline lookup yields CDR1 SGHTS and CDR2 YDEGEE. The CDR3 runs 15 residues. The trim removed 2 bases at V and 0 bases at J, leaving 1 base unmatched. The CDR3 here is CASSLGQGANYGYTF. The CDR3 DNA is TGTGCCAGCAGCTTAGGACAGGGGGCTAACTATGGCTACACCTTC.